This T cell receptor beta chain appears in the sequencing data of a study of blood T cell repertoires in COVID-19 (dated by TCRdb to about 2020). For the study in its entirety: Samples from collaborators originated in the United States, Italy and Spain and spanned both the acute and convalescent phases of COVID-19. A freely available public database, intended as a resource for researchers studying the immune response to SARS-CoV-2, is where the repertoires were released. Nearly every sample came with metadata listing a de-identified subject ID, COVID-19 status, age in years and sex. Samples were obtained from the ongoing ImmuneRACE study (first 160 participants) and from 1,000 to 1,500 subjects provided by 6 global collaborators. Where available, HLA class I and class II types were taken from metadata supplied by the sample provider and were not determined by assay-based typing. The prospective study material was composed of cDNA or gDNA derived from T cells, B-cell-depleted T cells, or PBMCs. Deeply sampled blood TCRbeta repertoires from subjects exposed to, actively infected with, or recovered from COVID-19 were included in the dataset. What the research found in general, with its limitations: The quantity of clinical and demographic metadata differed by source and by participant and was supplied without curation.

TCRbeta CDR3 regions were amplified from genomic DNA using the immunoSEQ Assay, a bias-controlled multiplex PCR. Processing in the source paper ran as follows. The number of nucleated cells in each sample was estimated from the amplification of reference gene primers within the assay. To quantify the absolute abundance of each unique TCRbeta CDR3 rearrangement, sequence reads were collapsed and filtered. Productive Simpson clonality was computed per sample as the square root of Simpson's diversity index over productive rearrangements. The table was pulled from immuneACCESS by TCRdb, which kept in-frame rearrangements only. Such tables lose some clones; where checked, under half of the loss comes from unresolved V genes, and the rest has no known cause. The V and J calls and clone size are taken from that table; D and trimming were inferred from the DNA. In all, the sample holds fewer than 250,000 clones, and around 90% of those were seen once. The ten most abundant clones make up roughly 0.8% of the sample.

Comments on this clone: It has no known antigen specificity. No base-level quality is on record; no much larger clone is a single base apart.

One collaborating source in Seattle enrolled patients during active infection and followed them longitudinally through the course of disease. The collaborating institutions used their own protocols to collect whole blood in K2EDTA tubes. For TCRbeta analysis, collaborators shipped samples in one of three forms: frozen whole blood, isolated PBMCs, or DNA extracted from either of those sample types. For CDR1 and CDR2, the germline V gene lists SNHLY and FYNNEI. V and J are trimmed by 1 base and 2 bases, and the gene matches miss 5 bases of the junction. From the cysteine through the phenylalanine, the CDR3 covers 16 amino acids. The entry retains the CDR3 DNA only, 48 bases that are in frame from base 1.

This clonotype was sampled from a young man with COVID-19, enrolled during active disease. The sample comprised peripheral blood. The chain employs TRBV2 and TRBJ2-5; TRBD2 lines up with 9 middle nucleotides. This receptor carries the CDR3 CASSEGRGGGQETQYF. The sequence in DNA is TGTGCCAGCAGTGAAGGTCGCGGGGGGGGGCAAGAGACCCAGTACTTC. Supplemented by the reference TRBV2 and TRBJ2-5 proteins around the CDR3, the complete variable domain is EPEVTQTPSHQVTQMGQEVILRCVPISNHLYFYWYRQILGQKVEFLVSFYNNEISEKSEIFDDQFSVERPDGSNFTLKIRSTKLEDSAMYFCASSEGRGGGQETQYFGPGTRLLVL.